This T cell receptor (beta chain) was captured in a study of T cell repertoires in cytomegalovirus infection. Across the whole study: Matching HLA type and CMV infection were both indicated by public TCR beta signatures. Overall study findings and caveats: CMV-specific TCR beta clonotypes restricted by HLA-C dominated the ex vivo response. Identification of carriers of CMV plus the relevant HLA was achieved through cumulative public TCR beta family frequency.

One entry per CDR3 protein, called by TCRdb with MiXCR from the reads. The repertoire has 60,000 to 75,000 distinct CDR3 sequences, under 4.5% of them found once; the top ten carry 20% to 25%. In its sample, this clonotype was seen many times. Its antigen remains unknown. This receptor was obtained from a human donor in good health (CMV status not recorded). Some clones in this sample may be carry-over from other donors' samples. The sequenced sample consisted of PBMCs.

CDR3 bases: TGTGCCAGCAGCTTAAGTGGTTCTCAGCCCCAGCATTTT. It encodes CASSLSGSQPQHF. The chain combines TRBV7-2 with TRBJ1-5; D gene ambiguous. This CDR3 region has 13 residues. Germline lookup yields CDR1 SGHTA and CDR2 FQGNSA. Trimming shortened V by 2 bases and J by 6 bases, and 8 bases separated the two germline ends.